Given below is one T cell receptor (beta chain) in context. What it binds is unknown. The CDR3 contains 16 residues. Trimming removed 0 bases at V and 0 bases at J, with 11 bases between. Germline V gene data show CDR1 as SGDLS and CDR2 as YYNGEE. Clones were sequenced by immunoSEQ multiplex PCR, and TCRdb holds only the in-frame ones, with some missing. The sample has roughly 1.4 million clones, 98% seen once; the top ten hold about 0.35%. The data belong to a study of shared clonotypes between healthy human individuals. General study points: Only blood samples were collected, and tissue repertoires likely differ.

This sequence joins TRBV9 and TRBJ2-3; D possibly corresponds to TRBD2 (6 bases). The receptor was derived from a man aged 30-40 years in good health. Material for sequencing was naive CD4+ T cells sorted from blood. The subset was: CD45RA+ positively selected. CDR3 loop: CASSVESGRSTDTQYF. DNA for the CDR3: TGTGCCAGCAGCGTAGAGAGCGGGCGTAGCACAGATACGCAGTATTTT.